The 30 T cell receptor beta chains below were found in one sample sequenced in a study of cytomegalovirus exposure and HLA in healthy donors. The study ran its PCR with 60 Vbeta and 13 Jbeta primers. Using immunoSEQ multiplex PCR, the repertoire was profiled, and TCRdb retains in-frame clones only, with some absent. The sample has about 130,000 clones, 80% seen once. The material sequenced was PBMCs. The receptors originated from a man younger than 40 in good health and CMV-seropositive.

The CDR3 region has the DNA TGTGCCAGCAGCCCAACGGCCGGGAACTATGGCTACACCTTC. Translation: CASSPTAGNYGYTF. The chain is built from TRBV27 and TRBJ1-2; D is unresolved. V lost 6 bases and J 2 bases, leaving 13 bases between the germline ends. CDR1 is MNHEY, CDR2 SMNVEV, per germline (reference sequence). This CDR3 has 14 residues.

The V and J genes are TRBV7-9 and TRBJ1-2; a possible D gene is TRBD1 (5 bases). There are 14 residues in the CDR3. Germline V gene data show CDR1 as SEHNR and CDR2 as FQNEAQ (reference sequence). Trimming pared 3 bases from V and 6 bases from J, leaving 14 bases between. The CDR3 DNA follows: TGTGCCAGCAGCTTTTCAGGGACTGTGAATGGCTACACCTTC. Amino acid sequence: CASSFSGTVNGYTF.

CDR3 protein: CASSPSGTVIGQPQHF. CDR3 sequence (DNA): TGTGCCAGCAGTCCATCCGGGACAGTAATCGGTCAGCCCCAGCATTTT. J is TRBJ1-5 and V is TRBV27, with TRBD1 identical over 7 bases. With V trimmed by 5 bases and J by 6 bases, 13 bases remained unmatched. CDR3 length: 16 residues. The germline gives CDR1 MNHEY, CDR2 SMNVEV (reference sequence).

The chain couples TRBV15 to TRBJ1-1; 9 positions agree with TRBD1. Germline V CDR1 and CDR2: LNHNV, YYDKDF (reference sequence). This CDR3 has 16 amino acids. With V trimmed by 1 base and J by 3 bases, 6 bases remained unmatched. The CDR3 DNA follows: TGTGCCACCAGCAGAGGATGGACAGGGGAGGACACTGAAGCTTTCTTT. The encoded protein is CATSRGWTGEDTEAFF. Supplemented by reference TRBV15 and TRBJ1-1, the full variable domain reads DAMVIQNPRYQVTQFGKPVTLSCSQTLNHNVMYWYQQKSSQAPKLLFHYYDKDFNNEADTPDNFQSRRPNTSFCFLDIRSPGLGDTAMYLCATSRGWTGEDTEAFFGQGTRLTVV.

This clone was counted once. The J gene is TRBJ2-7, the V gene TRBV4-1, with 7 bases lining up with TRBD2. V lost 1 base, J lost 3 bases, and 6 bases stayed unmatched. CDR1 MGHRA and CDR2 YSYEKL come from the germline V gene. The length of the CDR3 is 15 residues. CDR3 sequence reads: CASSQAGGRGYEQYF. The CDR3 DNA reads as TGCGCCAGCAGCCAAGCGGGAGGAAGGGGCTACGAGCAGTACTTC.

The chain has TRBV19 and TRBJ1-5; 10 nucleotides align to TRBD1. In germline, CDR1 is LNHDA, CDR2 SQIVND (reference sequence). This CDR3 region has 15 residues. J was trimmed by 3 bases and V by 5 bases; bases with no gene match: 4. CDR3 sequence: CASSGQGVYNQPQHF. Written as DNA, the CDR3 is TGTGCCAGTAGTGGACAGGGGGTTTACAATCAGCCCCAGCATTTT.

This clone was observed a handful of times. The gene calls are TRBV29-1 and TRBJ1-1; perhaps TRBD1 as D (6 bases). The germline CDR1 and CDR2 sequences are SQVTM and ANQGSEA. CDR3 size: 12 residues. The V end lost 5 bases, the J end lost 1 base, and 8 bases lay between the germline ends. CDR3 in amino acids: CSVTGWNTEAFF. The CDR3 DNA is TGCAGCGTTACAGGGTGGAACACTGAAGCTTTCTTT.

The chain is built from TRBV25-1 and TRBJ1-3; D not certain. Germline CDR1 is MGHDK and CDR2 is SYGVNS. The CDR3 is 14 residues long. V lost 4 bases to trimming and J lost 1 base, with 8 bases between them. CDR3 coding DNA: TGTGCCAGCAGTGCGGGGAGATCTGGAAACACCATATATTTT. Protein: CASSAGRSGNTIYF. Full variable domain (rest looked up from reference TRBV25-1 and TRBJ1-3): EADIYQTPRYLVIGTGKKITLECSQTMGHDKMYWYQQDPGMELHLIHYSYGVNSTEKGDLSSESTVSRIRTEHFPLTLESARPSHTSQYLCASSAGRSGNTIYFGEGSWLTVV.

J is TRBJ1-4 and V is TRBV5-6; possibly TRBD1 for D (5 bases). The CDR3 is 15 amino acids. CDR1 and CDR2 (germline): SGHDT, YYEEEE. Trimming took off 3 bases at V and 6 bases at J, with 15 bases between the two ends. The CDR3 coding sequence is TGTGCCAGCAGCTCCTCAGGGCAGCTCTATGAAAAACTGTTTTTT. Its protein is CASSSSGQLYEKLFF.

This clone is a singleton in its sample. This rearrangement joins TRBV4-1 to TRBJ2-7; 10 bases are a match to TRBD1. Germline loops: CDR1 MGHRA, CDR2 YSYEKL. V shed 4 bases, J shed 3 bases, and the junction held 6 bases outside the gene matches. This CDR3 spans 15 amino acids. The CDR3 DNA sequence: TGCGCCAGCAGCCTCGGGACAGGGGATAGCTACGAGCAGTACTTC. Amino acids: CASSLGTGDSYEQYF.

The chain joins TRBV4-1 to TRBJ2-7; 9 positions match TRBD1. The germline CDR1 and CDR2 sequences are MGHRA and YSYEKL. The CDR3 runs to 15 residues. The V gene end was trimmed by 3 bases and the J gene end by 5 bases; junction bases not matched to a gene: 8. The CDR3, as DNA: TGCGCCAGCAGCCATCCCGGACAGGGGAGTGACGAGCAGTACTTC. Translation: CASSHPGQGSDEQYF.

About this clone: A junction end diverges from the germline sequence, so it may reflect a read error. The V call is TRBV4-1, the J call TRBJ2-5, with a possible D match to TRBD2 (5 bases). The CDR3 covers 15 residues. The germline gives CDR1 MGHRA, CDR2 YSYEKL. CDR3 sequence: CVSSQESAGGETQYF. CDR3 nucleotide sequence: TGCGTCAGCAGCCAAGAAAGTGCGGGTGGGGAGACCCAGTACTTC.

This clone was detected once. The J gene is TRBJ1-1, the V gene TRBV4-2; D uncertain. Germline V gives CDR1 LGHNA, CDR2 YNFKEQ. Trimming cost V 1 base and J 4 bases, with 16 bases left between them. This CDR3 is built from 16 residues. DNA of the CDR3: TGTGCCAGCAGCCAAGGAGTGGAGGGTCTGAGCACTGAAGCTTTCTTT. This translates into CASSQGVEGLSTEAFF.

This clone was seen a few times. This CDR3 reads CASSPGGMDQPQHF. The CDR3 DNA sequence: TGTGCCAGCTCACCGGGCGGGATGGATCAGCCCCAGCATTTT. The J gene is TRBJ1-5, the V gene TRBV18; D is unclear. CDR3 length equals 14 residues. The germline V gene encodes CDR1 KGHSH and CDR2 LQKENI. Between the trimmed V and J ends, which lost 3 bases and 5 bases, there was a span of 11 bases.

The chain joins TRBV11-3 to TRBJ2-1; D remains unclear. This CDR3 contains 13 residues. The germline V and J ends were trimmed by 1 base and 8 bases, with 9 bases remaining between them. CDR1 is SGHNT and CDR2 is YENEEA in the germline V gene. This CDR3 is CASSLARSYEQFF. The DNA of the CDR3 is TGTGCCAGCAGCTTAGCTAGGTCCTATGAGCAGTTCTTC.

The chain combines TRBV13 with TRBJ2-5; 9 nucleotides line up with TRBD1. The CDR3 loop spans 16 amino acids. Germline CDR1 is PRHDT and CDR2 is FYEKMQ (reference sequence). V trimming: 0 bases; J trimming: 7 bases; junction bases outside the gene matches: 9. The CDR3 DNA is TGTGCCAGCAGCTTAGGGTGGACAGGGGTTACTGTGACCCAGTACTTC. Its translation: CASSLGWTGVTVTQYF.

This clone has a single count. The V gene is TRBV1, the J gene TRBJ2-6; the D call in the table, TRBD2, was not verified against the DNA. TRBV1 is annotated as a pseudogene. The CDR3 has 19 amino acids. The chain's CDR3 is CTSSHQLPGDSSGANVLTF. The CDR3 DNA sequence: TGCACCAGCAGCCACCAATTACCCGGGGACTCCTCTGGGGCCAACGTCCTGACTTTC.

The J gene is TRBJ1-5, the V gene TRBV28, with D possibly being TRBD1 (5 bases). The ends were cut back, 2 bases at V and 3 bases at J, with 23 bases in the middle. This CDR3 is 19 amino acids long. Germline-derived CDR1 and CDR2 are MDHEN and SYDVKM. This CDR3 reads CASSLMLYRTPDPNQPQHF. CDR3 nucleotide sequence: TGTGCCAGCAGTTTAATGTTGTATAGGACACCCGACCCCAATCAGCCCCAGCATTTT.

The chain is built from TRBV7-8 and TRBJ1-5; 7 bases are shared with TRBD1. CDR1 is SGHVS and CDR2 is FQNEAQ in the germline V gene. This CDR3 has 18 amino acids. The ends lost 2 bases at V and 0 bases at J; junction bases unmatched: 10. This chain's CDR3 is CASSLRDRNRNSNQPQHF. The DNA for the CDR3 is TGTGCCAGCAGCTTACGGGACAGAAATAGAAATAGCAATCAGCCCCAGCATTTT.

The V gene is TRBV4-1, the J gene TRBJ2-5, with TRBD1 matching 9 bases. The length of the CDR3 is 17 residues. V trimming: 4 bases; J trimming: 5 bases; junction bases outside the gene matches: 14. Per germline, CDR1 MGHRA and CDR2 YSYEKL. The CDR3, as DNA: TGCGCCAGCAGCCCTCAGGACAGGGGCGCCAGCGGGGAGACCCAGTACTTC. Translation gives CASSPQDRGASGETQYF.

The V and J genes are TRBV28 and TRBJ1-3; D ambiguous. Trimming shortened V by 6 bases and J by 0 bases, and 21 bases separated the two germline ends. The CDR3 runs 18 residues. The germline CDR1 and CDR2 sequences are MDHEN and SYDVKM. CDR3 amino acids: CASSQTTWVTSSGNTIYF. CDR3 nucleotides: TGTGCCAGCAGCCAAACAACGTGGGTTACTAGCTCTGGAAACACCATATATTTT.

The chain carries TRBV19 and TRBJ1-1; perhaps TRBD1 as D (5 bases). The CDR3 is 15 amino acids. Per the germline V gene, CDR1 is LNHDA and CDR2 is SQIVND (reference sequence). V was cut by 3 bases and J by 5 bases, with 16 bases left in between. The CDR3 loop reads CASSIDSRRGTEAFF. The CDR3 coding sequence is TGTGCCAGTAGTATTGACAGTCGGAGAGGTACTGAAGCTTTCTTT.

The chain employs TRBV29-1 and TRBJ2-7, with TRBD1 as a possible D gene (6 bases). CDR1 and CDR2 (germline): SQVTM, ANQGSEA. Trimming left V 2 bases short and J 5 bases short, with 13 bases between. The CDR3 totals 13 residues. The CDR3 DNA reads as TGCAGCGTTGAACCCACAGGGACGGACGAGCAGTACTTC. Protein product: CSVEPTGTDEQYF.

Only a few counts were recorded for this clone. The V call is TRBV7-8, the J call TRBJ2-1; 10 nucleotides agree with TRBD2. This CDR3 has 14 amino acids. Unmatched junction bases numbered 4, after V lost 1 base and J lost 10 bases. Germline CDR1 SGHVS, CDR2 FQNEAQ. The CDR3 protein is CASSLELAGREQFF. The CDR3 nucleotides read TGTGCCAGCAGCTTAGAACTAGCGGGGCGCGAGCAGTTCTTC.

The gene calls are TRBV10-3 and TRBJ1-3; tentatively, D is TRBD1 (6 bases). Trimming took off 5 bases at V and 4 bases at J, with 12 bases between the two ends. Germline assignment: CDR1 ENHRY and CDR2 SYGVKD. The CDR3 spans 14 residues. The CDR3 spells CAISRQVGGNTIYF. The DNA for the CDR3 is TGTGCCATCAGTCGACAGGTTGGAGGAAACACCATATATTTT.

The V and J genes are TRBV6-5 and TRBJ1-2, with 8 bases aligning to TRBD1. This CDR3 is 15 amino acids long. The germline V gene encodes CDR1 MNHEY and CDR2 SVGAGI. The ends lost 7 bases at V and 2 bases at J; junction bases unmatched: 9. For the CDR3, the DNA is TGTGCCAGCAAGAAAGGACAGGGATTAAACTATGGCTACACCTTC. The encoded protein is CASKKGQGLNYGYTF.

The chain recombines TRBV7-2 with TRBJ2-5; D gene uncertain. The V and J ends lost 4 bases and 2 bases respectively, with 8 bases between them. CDR1 and CDR2 (germline): SGHTA, FQGNSA. This CDR3 comprises 13 residues. The CDR3 DNA follows: TGTGCCAGCAGCTCAGTAAGACAAGAGACCCAGTACTTC. Translation gives CASSSVRQETQYF.

J is TRBJ1-1 and V is TRBV7-9, with D hard to call. CDR1 and CDR2 from the germline V gene are SEHNR and FQNEAQ (reference sequence). This CDR3 comprises 18 residues. The ends were cut back, 1 base at V and 0 bases at J, with 18 bases in the middle. The CDR3 DNA follows: TGTGCCAGCAGCTTAGAAGGCAGGCCAAAACCCATGAACACTGAAGCTTTCTTT. It translates to CASSLEGRPKPMNTEAFF.

The chain carries TRBV11-2 and TRBJ2-2; no firm D call. The CDR3 has 14 amino acids. CDR1 SGHAT and CDR2 FQNNGV come from the germline V gene. V was pared by 2 bases and J by 1 base, with 5 bases between. CDR3 residues: CASSLTMNTGELFF. DNA for the CDR3: TGTGCCAGCAGCTTAACAATGAACACCGGGGAGCTGTTTTTT.

This chain connects TRBV19 to TRBJ2-7; maybe TRBD2 (5 bases). The V end was cut by 5 bases, the J end by 0 bases, with 11 bases between. Germline CDR1 LNHDA, CDR2 SQIVND (reference sequence). This CDR3 is built from 14 residues. The CDR3 DNA reads TGTGCCAGTAGTTTCCGCGGAGGCTCCTACGAGCAGTACTTC. Amino acids: CASSFRGGSYEQYF.